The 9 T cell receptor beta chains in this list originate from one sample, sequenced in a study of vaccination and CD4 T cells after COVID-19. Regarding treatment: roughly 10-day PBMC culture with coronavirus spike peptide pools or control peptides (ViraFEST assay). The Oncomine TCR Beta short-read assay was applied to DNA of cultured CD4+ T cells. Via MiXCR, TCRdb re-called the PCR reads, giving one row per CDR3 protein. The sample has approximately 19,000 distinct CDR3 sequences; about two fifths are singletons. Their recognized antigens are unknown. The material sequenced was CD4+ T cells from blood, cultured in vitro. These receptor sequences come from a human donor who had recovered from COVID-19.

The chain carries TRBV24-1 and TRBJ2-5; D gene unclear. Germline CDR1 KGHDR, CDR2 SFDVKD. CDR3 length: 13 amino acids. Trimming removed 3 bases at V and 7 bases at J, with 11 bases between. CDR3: CATSDRWVATQYF. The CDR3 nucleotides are TGTGCCACCAGTGATCGATGGGTAGCGACCCAGTACTTC.

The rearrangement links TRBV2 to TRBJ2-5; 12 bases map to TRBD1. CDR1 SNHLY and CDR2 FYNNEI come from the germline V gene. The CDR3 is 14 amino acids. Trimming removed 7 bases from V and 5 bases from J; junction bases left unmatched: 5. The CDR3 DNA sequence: TGTGCCAGCACGGGACAGGGGGCCGCGGAGACCCAGTACTTC. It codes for CASTGQGAAETQYF.

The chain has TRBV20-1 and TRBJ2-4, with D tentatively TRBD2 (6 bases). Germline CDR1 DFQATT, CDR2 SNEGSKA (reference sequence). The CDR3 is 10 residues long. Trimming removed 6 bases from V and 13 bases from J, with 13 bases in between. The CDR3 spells CSAKEGRQYF. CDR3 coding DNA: TGCAGTGCCAAGGAGGGGCGCCAGTACTTC.

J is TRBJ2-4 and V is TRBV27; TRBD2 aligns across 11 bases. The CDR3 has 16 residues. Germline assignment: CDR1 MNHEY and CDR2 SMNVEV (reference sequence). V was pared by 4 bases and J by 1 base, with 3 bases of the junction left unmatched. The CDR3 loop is CASSYSGRAAKNIQYF. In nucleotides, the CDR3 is TGTGCCAGCAGTTATAGCGGGAGGGCCGCCAAAAACATTCAGTACTTC.

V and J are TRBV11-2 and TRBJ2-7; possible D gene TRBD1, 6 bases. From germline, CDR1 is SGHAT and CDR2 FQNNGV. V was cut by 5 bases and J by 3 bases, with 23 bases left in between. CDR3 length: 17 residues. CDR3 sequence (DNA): TGTGCCAGCAGCCCCCTTAGGGGGAACAGGGACCTCTACGAGCAGTACTTC. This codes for CASSPLRGNRDLYEQYF.

CDR3 nucleotides: TGCAGCGCCGACAGGGCCACAGGACTCTCTGAAGCTTTCTTT. This translates into CSADRATGLSEAFF. This sequence joins TRBV29-1 and TRBJ1-1; 7 bases fit TRBD1. This CDR3 is built from 14 residues. Unmatched junction bases numbered 14, after V lost 7 bases and J lost 6 bases. Looked up from germline, CDR1 is SQVTM and CDR2 is ANQGSEA.

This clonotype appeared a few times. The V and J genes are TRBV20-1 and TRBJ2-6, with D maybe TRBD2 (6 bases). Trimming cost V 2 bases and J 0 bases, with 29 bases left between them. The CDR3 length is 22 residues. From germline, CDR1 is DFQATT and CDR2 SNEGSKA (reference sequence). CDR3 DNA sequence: TGCAGTGCTAGATCCTACCTGACGGGCGGGGCATTCCTTCCCTCTGGGGCCAACGTCCTGACTTTC. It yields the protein CSARSYLTGGAFLPSGANVLTF.

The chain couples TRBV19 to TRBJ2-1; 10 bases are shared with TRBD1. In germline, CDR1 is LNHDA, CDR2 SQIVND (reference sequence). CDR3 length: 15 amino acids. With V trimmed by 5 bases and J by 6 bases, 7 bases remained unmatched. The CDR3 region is CASSSLGQGFNEQFF. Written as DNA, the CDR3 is TGTGCCAGTAGTTCGCTGGGACAGGGGTTCAATGAGCAGTTCTTC.

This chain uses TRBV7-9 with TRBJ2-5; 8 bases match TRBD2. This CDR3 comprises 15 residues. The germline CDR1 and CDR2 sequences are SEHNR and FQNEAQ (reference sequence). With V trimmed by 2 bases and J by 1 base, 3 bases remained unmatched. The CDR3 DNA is TGTGCCAGCAGCTTACGGGGGGGGCTCCAAGAGACCCAGTACTTC. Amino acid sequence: CASSLRGGLQETQYF.